Presented here are 7 T cell receptor beta chains from one specimen sequenced in a study of T cell repertoires in cytomegalovirus infection. TCRdb analysed the reads with MiXCR anew, one entry per CDR3 protein. The sample records approximately 500,000 distinct CDR3 sequences, 26% being singletons. Sequencing was carried out using PBMCs. These receptors came from a human donor in good health (CMV status not recorded). Some clones in this sample may be carry-over from other donors' samples.

The chain carries TRBV19 and TRBJ2-2; possibly TRBD1 for D (5 bases). The V gene lost 4 bases and the J gene lost 4 bases, with 13 bases spanning the gap. Germline V gene lookup returns CDR1 LNHDA and CDR2 SQIVND (reference sequence). The CDR3 length is 15 residues. The CDR3 loop is CASSKQVQGTGELFF. The CDR3 DNA reads TGTGCCAGTAGTAAACAGGTCCAGGGCACCGGGGAGCTGTTTTTT.

In its sample, this clonotype was seen a few times. The chain links TRBV11-2 to TRBJ2-3, with 9 bases identical to TRBD2. Germline V gene lookup returns CDR1 SGHAT and CDR2 FQNNGV. The CDR3 consists of 18 residues. Trimming removed 5 bases from V and 0 bases from J; junction bases left unmatched: 12. The CDR3 DNA follows: TGTGCCAGCAGCCCCAGACGGGCTAGCGGGACTAGCACAGATACGCAGTATTTT. Protein sequence: CASSPRRASGTSTDTQYF.

J is TRBJ2-5 and V is TRBV7-6; D remains ambiguous. V lost 8 bases, J lost 3 bases, and 13 bases lay in between. This CDR3 is built from 13 residues. Per germline, CDR1 SGHVS and CDR2 FNYEAQ. The CDR3 region has the DNA TGTGCCAGCTCCCTGCTAGTCGAAGAGACCCAGTACTTC. The encoded protein is CASSLLVEETQYF.

V is TRBV7-8 and J is TRBJ1-6; D gene unclear. The V gene's germline CDR1 is SGHVS and CDR2 FQNEAQ. The ends were cut back, 2 bases at V and 5 bases at J, with 10 bases in the middle. The CDR3 is 15 residues long. The CDR3 is CASSLRVTDNSPLHF. The CDR3 DNA follows: TGTGCCAGCAGCTTAAGGGTGACGGATAATTCACCCCTCCACTTT. Variable domain in full (rest from reference TRBV7-8 and TRBJ1-6): GAGVSQSPRYKVAKRGQDVALRCDPISGHVSLFWYQQALGQGPEFLTYFQNEAQLDKSGLPSDRFFAERPEGSVSTLKIQRTQQEDSAVYLCASSLRVTDNSPLHFGNGTRLTVT.

The chain employs TRBV20-1 and TRBJ2-1, with 12 bases identical to TRBD2. J gave up 7 bases and V 3 bases, and 7 bases lay outside the gene matches. Germline V gene sequence: CDR1 DFQATT, CDR2 SNEGSKA (reference sequence). The CDR3 sequence is 15 residues long. The CDR3 sequence: CSASLLAGGGNEQFF. CDR3 nucleotides: TGCAGTGCTAGCCTACTAGCGGGAGGCGGAAATGAGCAGTTCTTC.

The sample holds one count of this clonotype. V gene TRBV7-2 combines with J gene TRBJ1-2, with D possibly matching TRBD1 (6 bases). There are 14 residues in the CDR3. The ends were cut back, 4 bases at V and 4 bases at J, with 13 bases in the middle. Germline-derived CDR1 and CDR2 are SGHTA and FQGNSA. DNA for the CDR3: TGTGCCAGCAGCTACTTACAGGGCCCCTATGGCTACACCTTC. This encodes CASSYLQGPYGYTF.

The chain uses TRBV7-9 and TRBJ1-4; perhaps TRBD1 as D (5 bases). V lost 5 bases to trimming and J lost 0 bases, with 13 bases between them. Germline V gene lookup returns CDR1 SEHNR and CDR2 FQNEAQ (reference sequence). The CDR3 length is 16 residues. The CDR3 DNA sequence: TGTGCCAGCAGCCCCCGTAGGGACGCAACTAATGAAAAACTGTTTTTT. Its protein is CASSPRRDATNEKLFF. Based on the CDR3 plus reference TRBV7-9 and TRBJ1-4, the full variable domain is DTGVSQNPRHKITKRGQNVTFRCDPISEHNRLYWYRQTLGQGPEFLTYFQNEAQLEKSRLLSDRFSAERPKGSFSTLEIQRTEQGDSAMYLCASSPRRDATNEKLFFGSGTQLSVL.